This TCR beta chain was recovered during a study of blood T cell repertoires in COVID-19. In the study overall: COVID-19 samples, acute and convalescent, were from the United States, Italy and Spain.

Germline CDR1 and CDR2: SGHDT and YYEEEE. The CDR3 covers 14 residues. V was clipped by 2 bases and J by 0 bases, with 9 bases between them. TCRdb's copy holds only in-frame clones and misses some; the assay was immunoSEQ multiplex PCR. The sample holds about 340,000 clones, 86% seen once. This clonotype was sampled from a woman aged 55-69 years with COVID-19, enrolled during active disease. Sequencing was done on a sample of peripheral blood. This chain joins TRBV5-6 and TRBJ2-7, with D possibly being TRBD2 (6 bases). As DNA, the CDR3 is TGTGCCAGCAGCTTCGGGACTGACTCCTACGAGCAGTACTTC. Translated, it gives CASSFGTDSYEQYF. Full variable domain (remainder filled in from reference TRBV5-6 and TRBJ2-7): DAGVTQSPTHLIKTRGQQVTLRCSPKSGHDTVSWYQQALGQGPQFIFQYYEEEERQRGNFPDRFSGHQFPNYSSELNVNALLLGDSALYLCASSFGTDSYEQYFGPGTRLTVT.